A single T cell receptor beta chain is shown here with its context. Its antigen is as yet unknown. The sample is drawn from a study of cytomegalovirus exposure and HLA in healthy donors. PCR used 60 Vbeta primers and 13 Jbeta primers. Generated by immunoSEQ multiplex PCR, the TCRdb table keeps only in-frame clones and is missing some. The repertoire includes about 150,000 clones, around four fifths of them detected once, and around 8.1% sits in the top ten. Whole-study results and caveats: A later analysis revealed that TCR association rates differed between HLA loci, peaking at DRB1 and bottoming out at HLA-C. Later, an analysis showed that TCR beta chains associated with HLA were more clonally expanded than others that were equally common. The CMV antigen specificity of a few CMV-associated chains was confirmed through in vitro analysis.

Trimming removed 5 bases at V and 1 base at J, with 8 bases between. There are 13 residues in the CDR3. Germline lookup yields CDR1 LNHNV and CDR2 YYDKDF (reference sequence). The chain uses TRBV15 and TRBJ1-1, with D hard to call. The sample taken for sequencing was PBMCs. The clonotype comes from a woman between 50 and 59 years old in good health and CMV-seropositive. The CDR3 here is CATSPRGNTEAFF. DNA of the CDR3: TGTGCCACCAGCCCTCGGGGGAACACTGAAGCTTTCTTT.